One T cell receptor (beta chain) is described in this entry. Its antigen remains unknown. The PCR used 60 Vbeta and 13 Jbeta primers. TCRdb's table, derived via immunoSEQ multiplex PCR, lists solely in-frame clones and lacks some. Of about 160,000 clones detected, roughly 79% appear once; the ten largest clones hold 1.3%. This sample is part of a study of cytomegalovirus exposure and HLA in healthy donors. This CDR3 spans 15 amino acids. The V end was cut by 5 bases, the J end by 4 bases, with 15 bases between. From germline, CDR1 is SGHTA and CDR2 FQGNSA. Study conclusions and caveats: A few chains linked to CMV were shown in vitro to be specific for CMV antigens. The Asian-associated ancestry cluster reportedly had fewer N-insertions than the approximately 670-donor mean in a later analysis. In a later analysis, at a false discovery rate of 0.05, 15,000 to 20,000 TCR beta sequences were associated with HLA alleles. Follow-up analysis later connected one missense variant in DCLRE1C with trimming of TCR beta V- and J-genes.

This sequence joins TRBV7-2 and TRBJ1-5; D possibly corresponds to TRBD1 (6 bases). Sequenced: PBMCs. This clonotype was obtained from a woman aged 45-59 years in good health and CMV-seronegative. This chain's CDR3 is CASSRFGQGNQPQHF. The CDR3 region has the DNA TGTGCCAGCAGCCGCTTTGGGCAGGGGAATCAGCCCCAGCATTTT.